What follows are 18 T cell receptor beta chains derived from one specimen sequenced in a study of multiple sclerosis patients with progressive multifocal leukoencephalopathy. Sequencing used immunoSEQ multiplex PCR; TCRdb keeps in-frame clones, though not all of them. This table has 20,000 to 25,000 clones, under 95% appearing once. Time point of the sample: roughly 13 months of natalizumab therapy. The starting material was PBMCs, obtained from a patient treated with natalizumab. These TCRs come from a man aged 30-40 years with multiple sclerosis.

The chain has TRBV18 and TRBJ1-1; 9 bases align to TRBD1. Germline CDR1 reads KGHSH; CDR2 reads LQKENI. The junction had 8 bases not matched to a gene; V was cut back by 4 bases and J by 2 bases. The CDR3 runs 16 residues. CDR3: CASSLTWDRVNTEAFF. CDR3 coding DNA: TGTGCCAGCTCACTCACCTGGGACAGGGTAAACACTGAAGCTTTCTTT.

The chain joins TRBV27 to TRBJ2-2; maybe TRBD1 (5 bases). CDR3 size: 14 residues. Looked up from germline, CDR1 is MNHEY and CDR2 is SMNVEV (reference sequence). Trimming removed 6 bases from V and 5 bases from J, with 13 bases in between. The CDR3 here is CASRMTALTGELFF. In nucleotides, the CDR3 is TGTGCCAGCAGGATGACAGCGTTGACCGGGGAGCTGTTTTTT.

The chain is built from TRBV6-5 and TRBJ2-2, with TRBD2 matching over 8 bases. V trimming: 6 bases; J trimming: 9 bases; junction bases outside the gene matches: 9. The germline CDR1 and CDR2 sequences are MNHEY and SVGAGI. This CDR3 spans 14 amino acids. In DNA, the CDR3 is TGTGCCAGCAGACCGGGCCGGGGGGGCCGGGAGCTGTTTTTT. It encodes CASRPGRGGRELFF.

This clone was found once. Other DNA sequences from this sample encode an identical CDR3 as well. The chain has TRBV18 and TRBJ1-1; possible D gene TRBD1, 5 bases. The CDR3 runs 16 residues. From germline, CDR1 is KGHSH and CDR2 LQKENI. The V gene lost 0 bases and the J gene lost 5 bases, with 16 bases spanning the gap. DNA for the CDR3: TGTGCCAGCTCACCACCGGGGAGTAGGGGACTGACTGAAGCTTTCTTT. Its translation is CASSPPGSRGLTEAFF.

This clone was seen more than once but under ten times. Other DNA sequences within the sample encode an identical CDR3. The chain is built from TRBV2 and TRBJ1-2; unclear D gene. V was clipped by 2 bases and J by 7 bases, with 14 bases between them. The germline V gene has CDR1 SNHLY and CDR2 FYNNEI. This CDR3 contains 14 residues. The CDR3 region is CASSEMVGRGGYTF. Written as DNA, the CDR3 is TGTGCCAGCAGTGAAATGGTAGGGCGGGGTGGCTACACCTTC.

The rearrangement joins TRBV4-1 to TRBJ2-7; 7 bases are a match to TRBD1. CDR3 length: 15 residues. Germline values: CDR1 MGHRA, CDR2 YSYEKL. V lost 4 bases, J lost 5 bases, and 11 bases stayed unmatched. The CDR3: CASSRLDRAGDEQYF. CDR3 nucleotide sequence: TGCGCCAGCAGCCGCCTAGACAGGGCCGGGGACGAGCAGTACTTC.

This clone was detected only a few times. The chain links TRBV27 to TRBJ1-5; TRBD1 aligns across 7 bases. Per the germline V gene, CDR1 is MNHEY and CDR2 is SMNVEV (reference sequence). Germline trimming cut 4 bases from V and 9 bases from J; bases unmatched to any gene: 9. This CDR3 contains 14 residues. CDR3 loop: CASSSRQGLGPQHF. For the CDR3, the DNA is TGTGCCAGCAGTTCCCGACAGGGCCTTGGGCCCCAGCATTTT.

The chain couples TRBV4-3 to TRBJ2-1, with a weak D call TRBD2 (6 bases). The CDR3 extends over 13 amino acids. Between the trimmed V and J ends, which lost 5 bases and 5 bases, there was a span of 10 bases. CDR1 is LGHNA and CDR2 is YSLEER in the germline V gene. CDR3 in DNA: TGCGCCAGCAGCTGGGGACTTAACAATGAGCAGTTCTTC. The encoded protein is CASSWGLNNEQFF.

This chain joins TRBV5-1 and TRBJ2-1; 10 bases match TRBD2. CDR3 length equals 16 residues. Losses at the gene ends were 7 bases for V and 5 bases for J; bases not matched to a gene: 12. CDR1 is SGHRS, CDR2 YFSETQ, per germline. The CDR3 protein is CASRSLGLADNNEQFF. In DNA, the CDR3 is TGCGCCAGCCGTTCTCTCGGACTAGCGGATAACAATGAGCAGTTCTTC.

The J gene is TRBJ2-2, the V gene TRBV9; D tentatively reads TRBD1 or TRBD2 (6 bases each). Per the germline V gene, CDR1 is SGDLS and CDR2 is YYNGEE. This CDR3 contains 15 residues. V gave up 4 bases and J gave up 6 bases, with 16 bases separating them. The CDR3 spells CASSPWGARSGELFF. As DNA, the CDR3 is TGTGCCAGCAGCCCTTGGGGGGCAAGGTCCGGGGAGCTGTTTTTT.

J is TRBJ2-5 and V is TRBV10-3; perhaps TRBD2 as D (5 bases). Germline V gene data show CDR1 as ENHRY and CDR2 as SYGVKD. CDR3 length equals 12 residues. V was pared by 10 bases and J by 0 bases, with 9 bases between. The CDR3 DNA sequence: TGTGCCACCGTGGACTACCAAGAGACCCAGTACTTC. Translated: CATVDYQETQYF.

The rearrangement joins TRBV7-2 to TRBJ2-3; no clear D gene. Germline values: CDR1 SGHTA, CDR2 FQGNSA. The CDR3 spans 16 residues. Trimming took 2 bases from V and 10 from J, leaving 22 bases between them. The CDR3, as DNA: TGTGCCAGCAGCTTAATTCAACGGGTTGCGCGGCCAGCGCAGTATTTT. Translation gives CASSLIQRVARPAQYF.

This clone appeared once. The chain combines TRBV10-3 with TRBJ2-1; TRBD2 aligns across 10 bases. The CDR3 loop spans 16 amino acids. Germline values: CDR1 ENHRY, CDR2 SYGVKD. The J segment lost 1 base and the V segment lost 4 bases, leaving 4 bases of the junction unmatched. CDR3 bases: TGTGCCATCAGTGGTCTAGCGGGAGAATCCTACAATGAGCAGTTCTTC. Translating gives CAISGLAGESYNEQFF.

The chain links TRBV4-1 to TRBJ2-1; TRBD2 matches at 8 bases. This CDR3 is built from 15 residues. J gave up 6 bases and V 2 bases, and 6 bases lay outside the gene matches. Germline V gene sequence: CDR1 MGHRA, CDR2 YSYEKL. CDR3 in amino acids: CASSQREGRPNEQFF. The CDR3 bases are TGCGCCAGCAGCCAACGGGAGGGCCGGCCCAATGAGCAGTTCTTC.

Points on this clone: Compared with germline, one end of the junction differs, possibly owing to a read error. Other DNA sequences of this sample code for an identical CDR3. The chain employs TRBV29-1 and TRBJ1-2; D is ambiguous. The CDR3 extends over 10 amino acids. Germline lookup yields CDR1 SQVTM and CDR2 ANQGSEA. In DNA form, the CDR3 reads TGCAGCGTTGCAGAAGATGGTTACACCTTC. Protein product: CSVAEDGYTF.

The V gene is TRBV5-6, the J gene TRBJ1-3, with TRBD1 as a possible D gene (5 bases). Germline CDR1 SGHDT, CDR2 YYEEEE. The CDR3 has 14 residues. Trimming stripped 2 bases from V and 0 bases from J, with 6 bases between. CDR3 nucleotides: TGTGCCAGCAGCTTAGGGGCCTCTGGAAACACCATATATTTT. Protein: CASSLGASGNTIYF.

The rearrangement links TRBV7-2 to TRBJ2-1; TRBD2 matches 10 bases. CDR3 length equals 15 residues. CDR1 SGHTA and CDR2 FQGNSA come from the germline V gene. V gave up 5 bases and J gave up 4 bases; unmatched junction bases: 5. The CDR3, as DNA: TGTGCCAGCAGCACTGTAGCGGGAGGTTACAATGAGCAGTTCTTC. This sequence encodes CASSTVAGGYNEQFF.

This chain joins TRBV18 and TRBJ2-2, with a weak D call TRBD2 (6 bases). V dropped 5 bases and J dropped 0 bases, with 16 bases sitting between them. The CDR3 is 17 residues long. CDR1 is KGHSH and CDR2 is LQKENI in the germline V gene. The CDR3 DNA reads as TGTGCCAGCTCAATACGCGGGAAAATGACGAACACCGGGGAGCTGTTTTTT. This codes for CASSIRGKMTNTGELFF.